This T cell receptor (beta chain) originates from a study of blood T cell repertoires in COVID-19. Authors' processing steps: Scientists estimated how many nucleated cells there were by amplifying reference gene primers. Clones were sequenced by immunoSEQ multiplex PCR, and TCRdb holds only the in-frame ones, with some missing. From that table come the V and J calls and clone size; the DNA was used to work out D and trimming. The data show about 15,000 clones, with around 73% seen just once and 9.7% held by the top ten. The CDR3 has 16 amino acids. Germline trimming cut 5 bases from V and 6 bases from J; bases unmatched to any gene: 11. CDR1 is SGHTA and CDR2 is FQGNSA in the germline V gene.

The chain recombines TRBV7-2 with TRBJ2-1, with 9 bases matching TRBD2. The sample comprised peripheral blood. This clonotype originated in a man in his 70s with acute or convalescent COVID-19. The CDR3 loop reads CASSPENVREGNEQFF. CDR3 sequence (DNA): TGTGCCAGCAGCCCCGAGAATGTGCGGGAGGGCAATGAGCAGTTCTTC.